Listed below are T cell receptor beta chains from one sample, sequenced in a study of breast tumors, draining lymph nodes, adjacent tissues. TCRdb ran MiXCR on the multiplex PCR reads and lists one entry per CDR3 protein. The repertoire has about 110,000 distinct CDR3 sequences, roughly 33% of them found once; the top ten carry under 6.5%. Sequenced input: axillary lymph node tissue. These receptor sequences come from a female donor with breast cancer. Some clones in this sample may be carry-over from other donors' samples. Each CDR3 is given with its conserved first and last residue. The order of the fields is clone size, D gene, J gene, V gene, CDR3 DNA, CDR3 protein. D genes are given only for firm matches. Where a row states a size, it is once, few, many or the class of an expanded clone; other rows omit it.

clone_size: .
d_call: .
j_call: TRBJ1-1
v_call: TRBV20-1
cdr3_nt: TGCAGTGCTAGAGCCTGGGGCGGTGAAGCTTTCTTT
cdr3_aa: CSARAWGGEAFF

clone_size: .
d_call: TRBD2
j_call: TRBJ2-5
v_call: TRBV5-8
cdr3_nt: TGTGCCAGCAGACTGGGGTTAGCGGGCGAGACCCAGTACTTC
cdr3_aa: CASRLGLAGETQYF

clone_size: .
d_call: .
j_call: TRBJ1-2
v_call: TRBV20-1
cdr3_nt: TGCAGTGCTAGAATGCCAGCATGGCACGAAGGCTACACCTTC
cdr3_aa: CSARMPAWHEGYTF

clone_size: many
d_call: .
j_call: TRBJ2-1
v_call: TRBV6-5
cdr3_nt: TGTGCCAGCAGTTCCCCCTCCAATGAGCAGTTCTTC
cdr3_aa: CASSSPSNEQFF

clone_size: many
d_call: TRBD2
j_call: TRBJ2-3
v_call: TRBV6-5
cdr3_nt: TGTGCCAGCAGTTCCCGATTGGTAGCGGGGGGCCAGTTAGGCACAGATACGCAGTATTTT
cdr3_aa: CASSSRLVAGGQLGTDTQYF

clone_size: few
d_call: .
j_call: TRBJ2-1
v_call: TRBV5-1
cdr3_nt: TGCGCCAGCAGCCCCAGGGGAACGGACAGCACCTACAATGAGCAGTTCTTC
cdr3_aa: CASSPRGTDSTYNEQFF

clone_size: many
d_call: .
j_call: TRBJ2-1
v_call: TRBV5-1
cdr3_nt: TGCGCCAGCAGCTTGTGGGGGCCTCCCCTGGTAGGTGAGCAGTTCTTC
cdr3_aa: CASSLWGPPLVGEQFF

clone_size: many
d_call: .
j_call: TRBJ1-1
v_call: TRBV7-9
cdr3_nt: TGTGCCAGCAGCTTAGTACGGGGTCCCACTGAAGCTTTCTTT
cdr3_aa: CASSLVRGPTEAFF

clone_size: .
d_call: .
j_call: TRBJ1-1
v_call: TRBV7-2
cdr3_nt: TGTGTCAGCACTAGGGGGAACACTGAAGCTTTCTTT
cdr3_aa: CVSTRGNTEAFF

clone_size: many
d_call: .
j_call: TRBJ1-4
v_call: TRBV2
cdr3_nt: TGTGCCAGCAGTGAAGCGTTACAGGATGAAAAACTGTTTTTT
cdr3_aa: CASSEALQDEKLFF

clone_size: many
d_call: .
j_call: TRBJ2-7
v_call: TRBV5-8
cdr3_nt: TGTGCCAGCAGCTTAGCCGCCGGTGGCAGGGCGGAGGACGAGCAGTACTTC
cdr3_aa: CASSLAAGGRAEDEQYF

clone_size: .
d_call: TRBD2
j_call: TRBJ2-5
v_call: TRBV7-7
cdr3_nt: TGTGCTAGCAGCTTAGCGGGGCACACCGGGACCCAGTACTTC
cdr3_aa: CASSLAGHTGTQYF

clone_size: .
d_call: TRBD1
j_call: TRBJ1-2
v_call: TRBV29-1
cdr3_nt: TGCAGCAGTTGGACAGGCTATGGCTACATCTTC
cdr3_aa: CSSWTGYGYIF

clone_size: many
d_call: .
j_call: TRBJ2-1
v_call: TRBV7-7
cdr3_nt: TGTGCTAGCAGCATAGGAGAACCACACAATGAGCAGTTCTTC
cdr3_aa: CASSIGEPHNEQFF

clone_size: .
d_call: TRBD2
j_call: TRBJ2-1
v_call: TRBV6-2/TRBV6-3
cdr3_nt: TGTGCCAGCAGTCGGGGACTAGCGGCCTACAATGAGCAGTTCTTC
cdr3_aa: CASSRGLAAYNEQFF

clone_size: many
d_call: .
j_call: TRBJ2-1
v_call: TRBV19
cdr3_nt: TGTGCCAGTAGTTGGTCTAGCGCAACCTACAATGAGCAGTTCTTC
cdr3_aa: CASSWSSATYNEQFF

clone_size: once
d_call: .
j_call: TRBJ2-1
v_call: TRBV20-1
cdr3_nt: TGCAGTGCTAGACCTGTAGCAGGAACCGGGGGCGTCTTCAATGAGCAGTTCTTC
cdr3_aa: CSARPVAGTGGVFNEQFF

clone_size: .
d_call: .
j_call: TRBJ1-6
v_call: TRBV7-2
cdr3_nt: TGTGCCAGCAGCTATAGGGGAGGTCGGGAGAATTCACCCCTCCACTTT
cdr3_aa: CASSYRGGRENSPLHF

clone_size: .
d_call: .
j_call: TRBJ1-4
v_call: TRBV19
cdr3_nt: TGTGCCAGTAGTAGAGGAGGGAGTTGGGGCAATGAAAAACTGTTTTTT
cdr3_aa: CASSRGGSWGNEKLFF

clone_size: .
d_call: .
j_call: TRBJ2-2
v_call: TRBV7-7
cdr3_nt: TGTGCTAGCGACAGAAACACCGGGGAGCTGTTTTTT
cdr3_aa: CASDRNTGELFF

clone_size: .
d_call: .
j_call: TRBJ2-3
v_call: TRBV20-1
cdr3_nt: TGCAGCCTCTACGATTTGCGCACAAAACCCGCAGATACGCAGTATTTC
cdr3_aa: CSLYDLRTKPADTQYF

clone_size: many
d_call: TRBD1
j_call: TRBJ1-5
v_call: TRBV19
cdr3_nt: TGTGCCAGTAGCCTAAACAGGGGCGGTCAGCCCCAGCATTTT
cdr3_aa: CASSLNRGGQPQHF

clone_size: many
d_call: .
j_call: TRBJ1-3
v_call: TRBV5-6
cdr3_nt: TGTGCCAGCAGCTTGGTTGACAGTGGAAACACCATATATTTT
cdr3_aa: CASSLVDSGNTIYF

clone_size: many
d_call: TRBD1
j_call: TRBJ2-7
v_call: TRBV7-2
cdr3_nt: TGTGCCAGCAGCTTAATCCGGACAGGGGGCGTCGAGCAGTACTTC
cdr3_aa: CASSLIRTGGVEQYF

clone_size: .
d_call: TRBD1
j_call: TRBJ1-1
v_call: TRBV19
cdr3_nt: TGTGCCAGTAGTTCCCCCGGACAGGCGAGGGCTGAAGCTTTCTTT
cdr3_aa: CASSSPGQARAEAFF

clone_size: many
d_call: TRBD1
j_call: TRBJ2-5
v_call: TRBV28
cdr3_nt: TGTGCCAGCCAGGGACAGGCGAAAGAGACCCAGTACTTC
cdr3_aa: CASQGQAKETQYF

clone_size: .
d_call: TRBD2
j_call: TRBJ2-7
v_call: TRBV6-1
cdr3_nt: TGTGCCAGCAGTGAAGGGGTAGCGGGAGGGTACGAGCAGTACTTC
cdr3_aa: CASSEGVAGGYEQYF

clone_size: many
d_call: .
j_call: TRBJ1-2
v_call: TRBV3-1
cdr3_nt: TGTGCCAGCAGCCAACGAGTAGGGGTTTACACCTTC
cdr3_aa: CASSQRVGVYTF

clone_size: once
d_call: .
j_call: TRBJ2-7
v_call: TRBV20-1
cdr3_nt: TGCAGTGCTCACTCCCCAGGAGGAAGGTCGAGCGAGCAATACTTC
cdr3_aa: CSAHSPGGRSSEQYF